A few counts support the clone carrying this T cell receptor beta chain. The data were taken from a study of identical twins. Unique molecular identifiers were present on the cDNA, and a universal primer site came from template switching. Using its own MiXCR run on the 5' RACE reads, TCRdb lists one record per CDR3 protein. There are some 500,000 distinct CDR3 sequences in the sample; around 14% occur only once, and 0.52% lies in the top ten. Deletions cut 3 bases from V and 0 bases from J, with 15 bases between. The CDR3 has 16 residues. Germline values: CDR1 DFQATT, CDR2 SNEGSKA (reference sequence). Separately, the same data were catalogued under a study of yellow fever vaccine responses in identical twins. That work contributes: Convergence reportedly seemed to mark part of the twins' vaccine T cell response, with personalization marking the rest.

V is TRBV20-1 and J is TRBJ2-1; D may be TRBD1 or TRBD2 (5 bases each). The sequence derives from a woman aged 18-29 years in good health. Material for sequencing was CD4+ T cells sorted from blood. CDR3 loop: CSARVYTGGSYNEQFF. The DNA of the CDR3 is TGCAGTGCTAGGGTCTATACAGGAGGCTCCTACAATGAGCAGTTCTTC.